This is a list of T cell receptor beta chains from one sample in a study of blood T cells in healthy people across ages. TCRdb analysed the 5' RACE reads with MiXCR anew, one entry per CDR3 protein. The data show 1.5 million to 2 million distinct CDR3 sequences, with roughly 30% seen just once and 7.7% held by the top ten. Sequencing input: blood. The receptors originated from a woman in her twenties or thirties in good health. Both conserved end residues are part of each CDR3. The order of the fields is CDR3 protein, CDR3 DNA, J gene, D gene, V gene, clone size. The D gene is left open where the match is weak. Not all rows give a size; the values are once, few, many and, for expanded clones, a class.

CDR3: CASSYGQRDEKLFF
DNA: TGTGCCAGCAGTTACGGACAAAGGGATGAAAAACTGTTTTTT
J: TRBJ1-4
D: -
V: TRBV6-5
size: many

CDR3: CASSLDGQGIREQYF
DNA: TGCGCCAGCAGCCTTGACGGACAGGGGATTCGCGAGCAGTACTTC
J: TRBJ2-7
D: TRBD1
V: TRBV5-1
size: many

CDR3: CASRPAGGGQPQHF
DNA: TGTGCCAGCAGGCCAGCGGGGGGAGGTCAGCCCCAGCATTTT
J: TRBJ1-5
D: -
V: TRBV6-5
size: -

CDR3: CASSFPSGSPLHF
DNA: TGTGCCAGCAGTTTCCCTTCTGGCTCACCCCTCCACTTT
J: TRBJ1-6
D: -
V: TRBV5-6
size: -

CDR3: CASNSGGTEAFF
DNA: TGTGCCAGCAACTCCGGGGGCACTGAAGCTTTCTTT
J: TRBJ1-1
D: -
V: TRBV6-6
size: few

CDR3: CASSPAEGAEQYF
DNA: TGTGCCAGCTCACCAGCTGAGGGGGCCGAGCAGTACTTC
J: TRBJ2-7
D: TRBD1
V: TRBV18
size: -

CDR3: CAISGASGNEQFF
DNA: TGTGCCATCAGTGGGGCTAGCGGCAATGAGCAGTTCTTC
J: TRBJ2-1
D: TRBD2
V: TRBV10-3
size: many

CDR3: CSAIGYNEQYF
DNA: TGCAGTGCAATCGGTTACAATGAGCAGTACTTC
J: TRBJ2-5
D: -
V: TRBV20-1
size: once

CDR3: CASSEVGTGSNQPQHF
DNA: TGTGCCAGCAGTGAAGTTGGGACAGGGAGCAATCAGCCCCAGCATTTT
J: TRBJ1-5
D: TRBD1
V: TRBV2
size: -

CDR3: CASSFRAGETKNIQYF
DNA: TGCGCCAGCAGCTTTCGGGCAGGGGAAACCAAAAACATTCAGTACTTC
J: TRBJ2-4
D: -
V: TRBV5-1
size: many

CDR3: CASSQEGRDRGQPQHF
DNA: TGCGCCAGCAGCCAAGAGGGCCGGGACAGGGGGCAGCCCCAGCATTTT
J: TRBJ1-5
D: TRBD1
V: TRBV4-1
size: -

CDR3: CASSLGAAPVNEQFF
DNA: TGCGCCAGCAGCTTGGGGGCGGCTCCGGTGAATGAGCAGTTCTTC
J: TRBJ2-1
D: -
V: TRBV5-1
size: few

CDR3: CASSSRTGTANLEQYF
DNA: TGCGCCAGCAGCTCGAGGACCGGGACAGCTAATCTCGAGCAGTACTTC
J: TRBJ2-7
D: TRBD1
V: TRBV5-1
size: many

CDR3: CSARDRGGVYSPLHF
DNA: TGCAGTGCTAGAGATCGGGGGGGCGTGTATTCACCCCTCCACTTT
J: TRBJ1-6
D: -
V: TRBV20-1
size: few

CDR3: CASSSRSLAQTDTQYF
DNA: TGTGCCAGCAGCTCTCGTAGCCTAGCTCAAACAGATACGCAGTATTTT
J: TRBJ2-3
D: -
V: TRBV7-9
size: few

CDR3: CSASRAGYTGELFF
DNA: TGCAGTGCTAGCAGAGCGGGGTACACCGGGGAGCTGTTTTTT
J: TRBJ2-2
D: TRBD2
V: TRBV20-1
size: few

CDR3: CASSIGTGADTQYF
DNA: TGTGCCAGCAGTATTGGGACAGGGGCAGATACGCAGTATTTT
J: TRBJ2-3
D: TRBD1
V: TRBV6-4
size: few

CDR3: CASGDGRNEKLFF
DNA: TGTGCCAGCGGTGACGGGCGTAATGAAAAACTGTTTTTT
J: TRBJ1-4
D: -
V: TRBV7-6
size: few

CDR3: CASSQLLAGGLRYNEQYF
DNA: TGTGCCAGCAGCCAATTACTAGCGGGGGGGCTACGGTATAACGAGCAGTACTTC
J: TRBJ2-7
D: TRBD2
V: TRBV4-2
size: many

CDR3: CARKGQPNTEAFF
DNA: TGTGCCCGAAAAGGACAGCCGAACACTGAAGCTTTCTTT
J: TRBJ1-1
D: -
V: TRBV30
size: few